The clone carrying this T cell receptor (beta chain) was recorded many times. Its specificity is not known. The CDR3 length is 11 residues. The V and J ends lost 7 bases and 9 bases, in that order; junction bases with no gene match: 0. This entry is derived from a study of CD8 T cells in ankylosing spondylitis. Study-wide points: Earlier work had already found some motif variants in reactive arthritis synovial fluid and blood. Made up of roughly 8 highly homologous variants, a TCR beta motif appeared characteristic of ankylosing spondylitis blood.

TCRdb redid the calling of the 5' RACE reads with MiXCR, one entry per CDR3 protein. Among about 200,000 distinct CDR3 sequences listed, just under 7.5% were seen once. The rearrangement uses TRBV12-3 or TRBV12-4 and TRBJ1-6; 7 nucleotides match TRBD1. The sample consisted of blood, either unsorted or a sorted T cell fraction (not recorded which). This TCR derives from a male donor with ankylosing spondylitis. The CDR3 DNA is TGTGCCAGCACAGGGGGTTCACCCCTCCACTTT. Protein sequence: CASTGGSPLHF.